One sample yielded the 31 T cell receptor beta chains listed below, sequenced in a study of T cell responses to AZD1222 COVID-19 vaccine. Libraries were prepared by immunoSEQ multiplex PCR; TCRdb keeps only in-frame clonotypes and omits some of them. The repertoire consists of 150,000 or so clones, with more than 80% occurring once and the leading ten covering about 3%. This sample comprised peripheral blood, obtained on day 0 of AZD1222 vaccination. These receptors were obtained from an adult in good health.

A remark on this clone: Other DNA sequences in this sample translate to the same CDR3. The genes are TRBV6-2 or TRBV6-3 and TRBJ2-2, with D hard to call. The CDR3 spans 14 residues. Germline lookup yields CDR1 MNHEY and CDR2 SVGEGT. V dropped 2 bases and J dropped 2 bases, with 6 bases sitting between them. The CDR3 DNA reads as TGTGCCAGCAGTTACGACGGAAACACCGGGGAGCTGTTTTTT. Its translation is CASSYDGNTGELFF.

V gene TRBV2 combines with J gene TRBJ1-5, with D uncertain. Germline CDR1 reads SNHLY; CDR2 reads FYNNEI. The CDR3 is 14 amino acids. Trimming shortened V by 9 bases and J by 3 bases, and 15 bases separated the two germline ends. CDR3 bases: TGTGCCAGTGCCCGGGAGAGTTACAATCAGCCCCAGCATTTT. Amino acids: CASARESYNQPQHF.

The chain has TRBV7-2 and TRBJ2-5, with D perhaps TRBD1 (6 bases). V lost 3 bases and J 1 base, leaving 9 bases between the germline ends. This CDR3 is built from 14 residues. Germline V gene data show CDR1 as SGHTA and CDR2 as FQGNSA. As DNA, the CDR3 is TGTGCCAGCAGCTTTGGGACACCCCAAGAGACCCAGTACTTC. Translation gives CASSFGTPQETQYF.

The J gene is TRBJ2-1, the V gene TRBV27, with D possibly being TRBD1 or TRBD2 (6 bases each). The V and J ends lost 7 bases and 6 bases respectively, with 7 bases between them. The CDR3 contains 11 residues. The germline gives CDR1 MNHEY, CDR2 SMNVEV (reference sequence). The CDR3 nucleotides read TGTGCCAGCAAGGGGGGCAATGAGCAGTTCTTC. Its translation: CASKGGNEQFF.

As concerns this clone: Additional DNA sequences in this sample encode the identical CDR3. The rearrangement links TRBV19 to TRBJ2-1; D might be TRBD2 (5 bases). Germline V gene sequence: CDR1 LNHDA, CDR2 SQIVND (reference sequence). This CDR3 comprises 15 residues. The V and J ends lost 3 bases and 6 bases respectively, with 15 bases between them. The CDR3 region has the DNA TGTGCCAGTAGTATTGCAGCGACGGGAACCAATGAGCAGTTCTTC. Amino acid sequence: CASSIAATGTNEQFF.

The table lists this clone with a count of one. The chain employs TRBV16 and TRBJ2-1; maybe TRBD2 (5 bases). CDR1 and CDR2 (germline): KGHSY, FQNENV. V was cut by 3 bases and J by 2 bases, with 8 bases left in between. There are 14 residues in the CDR3. CDR3 protein: CASSQGSTYNEQFF. The CDR3 DNA reads TGTGCCAGCAGCCAGGGGAGTACCTACAATGAGCAGTTCTTC.

V gene TRBV9 combines with J gene TRBJ1-3; no clear D gene. Trimming removed 0 bases from V and 2 bases from J, with 9 bases in between. Germline V gives CDR1 SGDLS, CDR2 YYNGEE. CDR3 size: 15 residues. CDR3 coding DNA: TGTGCCAGCAGCGTAGAAGGGTTCGCTGGAAACACCATATATTTT. It encodes CASSVEGFAGNTIYF. The full variable domain, with the rest looked up from reference TRBV9 and TRBJ1-3, is DSGVTQTPKHLITATGQRVTLRCSPRSGDLSVYWYQQSLDQGLQFLIQYYNGEERAKGNILERFSAQQFPDLHSELNLSSLELGDSALYFCASSVEGFAGNTIYFGEGSWLTVV.

J is TRBJ2-1 and V is TRBV9; the match to TRBD2 covers 10 bases. Germline values: CDR1 SGDLS, CDR2 YYNGEE. The CDR3 spans 16 residues. V shed 0 bases and J 7 bases; nucleotides not matched to a gene: 7. CDR3 in DNA: TGTGCCAGCAGCGTAGTAGGGGCTAGCGGGAGTAATGAGCAGTTCTTC. This translates into CASSVVGASGSNEQFF.

The chain recombines TRBV27 with TRBJ2-7; 8 bases agree with TRBD1. Trimming removed 2 bases from V and 2 bases from J; junction bases left unmatched: 2. The CDR3 consists of 14 residues. Looked up from germline, CDR1 is MNHEY and CDR2 is SMNVEV (reference sequence). The chain's CDR3 is CASSLVQGAYEQYF. In DNA, the CDR3 is TGTGCCAGCAGTTTAGTACAGGGGGCCTACGAGCAGTACTTC.

V gene TRBV19 combines with J gene TRBJ1-4, with TRBD1 matching over 7 bases. The CDR3 spans 17 residues. With 6 bases clipped from V and 5 bases from J, the junction kept 15 bases outside the gene matches. Per germline, CDR1 LNHDA and CDR2 SQIVND (reference sequence). CDR3 region: CASSTPRTGQTNEKLFF. The CDR3 DNA is TGTGCCAGTAGCACGCCACGGACAGGCCAAACGAATGAAAAACTGTTTTTT.

This sequence joins TRBV5-1 and TRBJ1-6, with D perhaps matching TRBD1 (5 bases). This CDR3 has 16 residues. Trimming removed 4 bases from V and 5 bases from J, with 16 bases in between. Germline V gives CDR1 SGHRS, CDR2 YFSETQ. The CDR3 DNA reads as TGCGCCAGCAGCCGATGGGGGGGATCTAATAATTCACCCCTCCACTTT. This encodes CASSRWGGSNNSPLHF.

This chain links TRBV19 with TRBJ2-5, with TRBD2 as a possible D gene (5 bases). Trimming cost V 10 bases and J 5 bases, with 11 bases left between them. Germline values: CDR1 LNHDA, CDR2 SQIVND (reference sequence). The CDR3 consists of 11 residues. The CDR3: CATSRGETQYF. DNA for the CDR3: TGTGCCACCTCGAGAGGGGAGACCCAGTACTTC.

The chain carries TRBV7-2 and TRBJ2-1; D is ambiguous. The CDR3 has 13 residues. Trimming took 3 bases from V and 0 from J, leaving 3 bases between them. In germline, CDR1 is SGHTA, CDR2 FQGNSA. The CDR3 region is CASSFSSYNEQFF. In nucleotides, the CDR3 is TGTGCCAGCAGCTTCAGCTCCTACAATGAGCAGTTCTTC.

The V gene is TRBV28, the J gene TRBJ1-5; D is undetermined. Per germline, CDR1 MDHEN and CDR2 SYDVKM. V lost 1 base to trimming and J lost 2 bases, with 12 bases between them. CDR3 length equals 16 residues. The CDR3 bases are TGTGCCAGCAGTTTATACCGGAATGGGGGCAATCAGCCCCAGCATTTT. Translated, it gives CASSLYRNGGNQPQHF.

The V gene is TRBV20-1, the J gene TRBJ1-1; D unclear. CDR3 length: 18 amino acids. Per germline, CDR1 DFQATT and CDR2 SNEGSKA (reference sequence). V lost 3 bases, J lost 5 bases, and 28 bases lay in between. The CDR3: CSASGGRIFVGVGTEAFF. DNA for the CDR3: TGCAGTGCTAGTGGTGGGAGGATATTTGTTGGAGTGGGGACTGAAGCTTTCTTT.

The chain is built from TRBV2 and TRBJ1-6; 7 bases are shared with TRBD1. V was pared by 5 bases and J by 0 bases, with 16 bases of the junction left unmatched. CDR1 is SNHLY and CDR2 is FYNNEI in the germline V gene. The CDR3 is made up of 20 amino acids. The CDR3 nucleotides read TGTGCCAGCAGTCCCCAGGGGGGGCTTACCTCCAGCTCCTATAATTCACCCCTCCACTTT. This codes for CASSPQGGLTSSSYNSPLHF.

In this sample, this clone turned up once. The chain employs TRBV19 and TRBJ2-1; 13 bases agree with TRBD2. The J segment lost 6 bases and the V segment lost 1 base, leaving 6 bases of the junction unmatched. There are 17 residues in the CDR3. Germline CDR1 is LNHDA and CDR2 is SQIVND (reference sequence). CDR3: CASSIGTSGRTRNEQFF. The DNA of the CDR3 is TGTGCCAGTAGTATAGGGACTAGCGGGAGAACCCGCAATGAGCAGTTCTTC.

The chain links TRBV30 to TRBJ1-3, with 9 positions matching TRBD1. Germline CDR1 GTSNPN, CDR2 SVGIG (reference sequence). There are 13 residues in the CDR3. V lost 7 bases to trimming and J lost 2 bases; unmatched junction nucleotides: 3. The CDR3 nucleotides read TGTGCCTCAAGGACAGGGGCTGGAAACACCATATATTTT. This gives the protein CASRTGAGNTIYF.

The chain employs TRBV7-9 and TRBJ2-5; D uncertain. Germline V gene sequence: CDR1 SEHNR, CDR2 FQNEAQ (reference sequence). V gave up 5 bases and J gave up 4 bases, with 11 bases separating them. The CDR3 is 13 residues long. The CDR3 DNA sequence: TGTGCCAGCAGCGCGGCGGTCCCAGAGACCCAGTACTTC. Its translation is CASSAAVPETQYF.

The chain is built from TRBV2 and TRBJ1-4; TRBD1 might be the D (6 bases). The CDR3 runs to 13 residues. V dropped 9 bases and J dropped 6 bases, with 14 bases sitting between them. The germline V gene has CDR1 SNHLY and CDR2 FYNNEI. The CDR3 nucleotides read TGTGCCAGAAGGACAGCGGGCGATGAAAAACTGTTTTTT. It encodes CARRTAGDEKLFF.

Only one count was recorded for this clone. This chain connects TRBV4-3 to TRBJ2-7, with D perhaps being TRBD1 or TRBD2 (5 bases each). Trimming shortened V by 0 bases and J by 0 bases, and 12 bases separated the two germline ends. In germline, CDR1 is LGHNA, CDR2 YSLEER. There are 16 residues in the CDR3. In DNA form, the CDR3 reads TGCGCCAGCAGCCAAGATTCGGGGCTGAGCTCCTACGAGCAGTACTTC. Protein product: CASSQDSGLSSYEQYF.

The chain couples TRBV29-1 to TRBJ1-5; perhaps TRBD1 as D (6 bases). Germline CDR1 SQVTM, CDR2 ANQGSEA. This CDR3 has 13 residues. Trimming cost V 2 bases and J 7 bases, with 12 bases left between them. The CDR3 region has the DNA TGCAGCGTTGAATGGGGGGCAGGACAGCCCCAGCATTTT. It is translated as CSVEWGAGQPQHF.

V usage is TRBV6-2 or TRBV6-3 and J usage is TRBJ1-1; TRBD1 aligns across 9 bases. Germline-derived CDR1 and CDR2 are MNHEY and SVGEGT. V lost 0 bases to trimming and J lost 7 bases; unmatched junction nucleotides: 6. The CDR3 covers 15 residues. This CDR3 reads CASSYSNQGQGEAFF. For the CDR3, the DNA is TGTGCCAGCAGTTACTCGAACCAGGGACAGGGTGAAGCTTTCTTT.

The J gene is TRBJ1-5, the V gene TRBV7-2; D call uncertain. This CDR3 region has 16 residues. V gave up 3 bases and J gave up 0 bases, with 12 bases separating them. The germline gives CDR1 SGHTA, CDR2 FQGNSA. The CDR3 sequence: CASSFGSILSNQPQHF. The CDR3 coding sequence is TGTGCCAGCAGCTTCGGGTCTATCCTTAGCAATCAGCCCCAGCATTTT.

This chain uses TRBV7-2 with TRBJ2-5; TRBD2 matches at 9 bases. Germline V gene lookup returns CDR1 SGHTA and CDR2 FQGNSA. The trim removed 4 bases at V and 5 bases at J, leaving 11 bases unmatched. There are 16 residues in the CDR3. This CDR3 is CASSSSGTHPWETQYF. The CDR3 DNA reads TGTGCCAGCAGCTCTAGCGGGACTCACCCCTGGGAGACCCAGTACTTC.

The rearrangement uses TRBV10-3 and TRBJ1-2, with 8 bases identical to TRBD1. CDR1 is ENHRY, CDR2 SYGVKD, per germline. The CDR3 runs 15 residues. Trimming took 6 bases from V and 5 from J; bases not matched to a gene: 11. This chain's CDR3 is CAISPIVDRGYGYTF. The CDR3 DNA sequence: TGTGCCATCAGCCCGATCGTAGACAGGGGTTATGGCTACACCTTC.

The chain has TRBV4-3 and TRBJ1-4; no reliable D call. The CDR3 loop spans 15 amino acids. Germline CDR1 is LGHNA and CDR2 is YSLEER. V shed 0 bases and J shed 4 bases, with 9 bases lying between them. The chain's CDR3 is CASSQDEADNEKLFF. DNA of the CDR3: TGCGCCAGCAGCCAAGATGAGGCGGATAATGAAAAACTGTTTTTT.

The CDR3 protein is CASSDTGQGYGTEAFF. In nucleotides, the CDR3 is TGTGCCAGCAGTGACACCGGACAGGGTTACGGCACTGAAGCTTTCTTT. The chain uses TRBV25-1 and TRBJ1-1; 8 bases match TRBD1. Germline trimming cut 3 bases from V and 4 bases from J; bases unmatched to any gene: 10. CDR3 size: 16 residues. The V gene's germline CDR1 is MGHDK and CDR2 SYGVNS.

The rearrangement joins TRBV3-1 (or the pseudogene TRBV3-2) to TRBJ2-7; 10 bases agree with TRBD1. Germline V gene lookup returns CDR1 LGHDT and CDR2 YNNKEL (reference sequence). This CDR3 is 16 amino acids long. J lost 7 bases, V lost 3 bases, and 12 bases had no gene match. The CDR3 DNA reads TGTGCCAGCAGCCAGATCAGACAGGGGGCGCATCGGGAGCAGTACTTC. It encodes CASSQIRQGAHREQYF.

The V gene is TRBV15, the J gene TRBJ1-5, with TRBD1 matching 9 bases. The germline V gene encodes CDR1 LNHNV and CDR2 YYDKDF (reference sequence). V lost 0 bases and J lost 4; bases outside the gene matches: 4. CDR3 length: 16 residues. The CDR3 spells CATSRDRTGANQPQHF. As DNA, the CDR3 is TGTGCCACCAGCAGAGATCGGACAGGGGCAAATCAGCCCCAGCATTTT.

The rearrangement links TRBV6-2 or TRBV6-3 to TRBJ2-7; D unclear. V was shortened by 5 bases and J by 0 bases, with 8 bases between the two germline ends. The germline gives CDR1 MNHEY, CDR2 SVGEGT. There are 13 residues in the CDR3. The CDR3 loop reads CASSPGSSYEQYF. The CDR3 DNA is TGTGCCAGCAGTCCCGGATCCTCCTACGAGCAGTACTTC.